This record looks at one T cell receptor beta chain sequence and its context. As yet, its antigen is unknown. This entry belongs to a study of T cells expressing NK-cell markers. Study information: CD3+CD56+NKG2C+, CD3+CD56+NKG2C- and CD3+CD56-NKG2C+ T cells, once sorted, supplied the TCR beta repertoires. General study points: More than five donors had dominant NKG2C+ clonotypes that comprised roughly 1.0-8% of their CD8+ T cells.

TCR beta libraries carry UMIs added by 5'RACE template switching. For each CDR3 protein, TCRdb gives one entry from its re-call of the 5' RACE reads, without DNA. Its clone listing holds roughly 420,000 distinct CDR3 sequences. The material sequenced was blood T cells: a sorted CD56 or NKG2C T cell subset, CD4+ or CD8+ T cells, or bulk PBMC T cells (not recorded which). This clonotype was obtained from a woman aged 18-70 years in good health.

CDR3 region: CASRPWDSGANEQFF. The chain uses TRBV6-1 and TRBJ2-1; without DNA, the TCRdb call of TRBD1 cannot be checked. This CDR3 has 15 amino acids. The V gene's germline CDR1 is MNHNS and CDR2 SASEGT.